This TCR beta chain originates from a study of blood T cells in healthy people across ages. Whole-study context: About one barcoded beta molecule was captured per two T cells (by template switching). Whole-study findings and limits: Estimates based on one million T cells were treated as lower bounds.

With a J-beta primer mix and a sample-barcoded 5' primer, a second PCR ran 7 to 11 cycles. From the 5' RACE reads, TCRdb called clonotypes with MiXCR, one entry per CDR3 protein. The sample contains under 1,000,000 distinct CDR3 sequences, 30% to 45% of which appear only once. Per the germline V gene, CDR1 is SGHTA and CDR2 is FQGNSA. The CDR3 extends over 12 amino acids. The V end was cut by 5 bases, the J end by 3 bases, with 8 bases between. Healthy individuals of Caucasian origin from Russia, aged 6 to 90, served as donors. Samples each yielded at least 5 micrograms of total RNA. On this clonotype itself: Antigen unknown.

This receptor was taken from a man between 18 and 29 years old in good health. Sequencing was done on a sample of blood. The rearrangement uses TRBV7-2 and TRBJ2-7; TRBD2 is a possible D gene (5 bases). CDR3 in DNA: TGTGCCAGCAGCGCCGGACTCTACGAGCAGTACTTC. Translated, it gives CASSAGLYEQYF. Variable domain in full (rest from reference TRBV7-2 and TRBJ2-7): GAGVSQSPSNKVTEKGKDVELRCDPISGHTALYWYRQSLGQGLEFLIYFQGNSAPDKSGLPSDRFSAERTGGSVSTLTIQRTQQEDSAVYLCASSAGLYEQYFGPGTRLTVT.